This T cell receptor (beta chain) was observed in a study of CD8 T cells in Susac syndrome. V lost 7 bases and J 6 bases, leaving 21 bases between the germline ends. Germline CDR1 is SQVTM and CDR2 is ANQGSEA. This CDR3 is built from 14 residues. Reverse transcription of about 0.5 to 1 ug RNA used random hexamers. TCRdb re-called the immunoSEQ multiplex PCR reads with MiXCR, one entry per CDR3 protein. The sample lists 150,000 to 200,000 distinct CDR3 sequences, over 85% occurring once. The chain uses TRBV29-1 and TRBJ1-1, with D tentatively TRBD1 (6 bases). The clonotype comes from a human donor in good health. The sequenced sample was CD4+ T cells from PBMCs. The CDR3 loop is CSALGQRKLSEAFF. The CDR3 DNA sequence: TGCAGCGCCCTAGGACAGAGGAAGTTATCTGAAGCTTTCTTT. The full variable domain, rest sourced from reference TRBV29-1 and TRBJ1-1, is SAVISQKPSRDICQRGTSLTIQCQVDSQVTMMFWYRQQPGQSLTLIATANQGSEATYESGFVIDKFPISRPNLTFSTLTVSNMSPEDSSIYLCSALGQRKLSEAFFGQGTRLTVV.